These 26 T cell receptor beta chains came from one sample sequenced in a study of PD-L1 blockade in urothelial cancer. The table came from immunoSEQ multiplex PCR; TCRdb's copy has only in-frame clones and leaves some out. This table has approximately 51,000 clones, more than 75% appearing once. Material: PBMCs, obtained around atezolizumab (anti-PD-L1) treatment. The receptors here all came from a man between 60 and 70 years old with urothelial cancer.

This clone was detected once. The chain employs TRBV11-2 and TRBJ1-5, with D tentatively TRBD1 (5 bases). The CDR3 runs 13 residues. V lost 3 bases and J 4 bases, leaving 7 bases between the germline ends. CDR1 SGHAT and CDR2 FQNNGV come from the germline V gene. CDR3 sequence: CASSFQGNQPQHF. The DNA of the CDR3 is TGTGCCAGCAGCTTCCAGGGAAATCAGCCCCAGCATTTT.

The CDR3 bases are TGTGCCAGCAGCTCGACAGGGGGCAGGGAGACCCAGTACTTC. Protein sequence: CASSSTGGRETQYF. The chain links TRBV7-9 to TRBJ2-5; 10 bases are shared with TRBD1. Germline V gene sequence: CDR1 SEHNR, CDR2 FQNEAQ (reference sequence). This CDR3 has 14 amino acids. J was trimmed by 5 bases and V by 4 bases; bases with no gene match: 4.

This CDR3 reads CASSDTAQGAGNSPLHF. Here the CDR3 DNA reads TGTGCCAGCAGTGACACCGCCCAGGGGGCTGGTAATTCACCCCTCCACTTT. The chain couples TRBV6-4 to TRBJ1-6, with 8 bases identical to TRBD1. Germline CDR1 is MRHNA and CDR2 is SNTAGT. CDR3 length: 17 residues. The ends lost 2 bases at V and 6 bases at J; junction bases unmatched: 9.

This rearrangement joins TRBV27 to TRBJ2-7; the match to TRBD1 covers 9 bases. With 3 bases clipped from V and 5 bases from J, the junction kept 8 bases outside the gene matches. CDR3 size: 15 residues. The germline gives CDR1 MNHEY, CDR2 SMNVEV (reference sequence). The CDR3 sequence is CASSFGGQGTHEQYF. Here the CDR3 DNA reads TGTGCCAGCAGTTTCGGAGGACAGGGGACCCACGAGCAGTACTTC.

V and J are TRBV28 and TRBJ2-7, with 9 bases aligning to TRBD1. Germline CDR1 and CDR2: MDHEN and SYDVKM. J was trimmed by 3 bases and V by 7 bases; bases with no gene match: 10. The CDR3 extends over 15 amino acids. The DNA of the CDR3 is TGTGCCAGCACCCTTGCCGGGACAGGGATCTACGAGCAGTACTTC. This gives the protein CASTLAGTGIYEQYF.

The V call is TRBV6-6, the J call TRBJ1-5, with D hard to call. The V end was cut by 4 bases, the J end by 4 bases, with 8 bases between. Germline assignment: CDR1 MNHNY and CDR2 SVGAGI (reference sequence). CDR3 length equals 13 residues. This chain's CDR3 is CASSSARNQPQHF. The CDR3 DNA reads as TGTGCCAGCAGTTCGGCGAGGAATCAGCCCCAGCATTTT.

The CDR3 DNA sequence: TGTGCCAGCAGTGAACGGAGAGATCAGCCCCAGCATTTT. The encoded protein is CASSERRDQPQHF. The genes are TRBV6-1 and TRBJ1-5; unclear D gene. The CDR3 extends over 13 amino acids. The germline gives CDR1 MNHNS, CDR2 SASEGT. Trimming removed 2 bases at V and 5 bases at J, with 7 bases between.

V gene TRBV30 combines with J gene TRBJ2-7; no clear D. V lost 0 bases to trimming and J lost 3 bases, with 9 bases between them. Looked up from germline, CDR1 is GTSNPN and CDR2 is SVGIG (reference sequence). This CDR3 is built from 13 residues. DNA of the CDR3: TGTGCCTGGAGTGTACTCCCCGGCTACGAGCAGTACTTC. Protein: CAWSVLPGYEQYF.

This clone appeared once. This chain links TRBV18 with TRBJ1-3; D might be TRBD1 (6 bases). V was shortened by 0 bases and J by 2 bases, with 11 bases between the two germline ends. Germline values: CDR1 KGHSH, CDR2 LQKENI. The CDR3 sequence is 16 residues long. The DNA of the CDR3 is TGTGCCAGCTCACCACCACGAGGGGGAACTGGAAACACCATATATTTT. Translating it yields CASSPPRGGTGNTIYF.

The table lists this clone with a few counts. V gene TRBV7-8 combines with J gene TRBJ1-1, with D uncertain. CDR1 is SGHVS and CDR2 is FQNEAQ in the germline V gene. Trimming removed 5 bases from V and 2 bases from J, with 6 bases in between. This CDR3 is 12 amino acids long. DNA of the CDR3: TGTGCCAGCAGCCTCTATAACACTGAAGCTTTCTTT. Residues: CASSLYNTEAFF.

V gene TRBV5-1 combines with J gene TRBJ1-5; TRBD1 aligns across 7 bases. The CDR3 has 14 residues. V lost 4 bases, J lost 3 bases, and 4 bases stayed unmatched. CDR1 and CDR2 (germline): SGHRS, YFSETQ. This CDR3 is CASSPGTDNQPQHF. The CDR3, as DNA: TGCGCCAGCAGCCCGGGGACAGACAATCAGCCCCAGCATTTT.

This clone was found a few times. The chain uses TRBV5-1 and TRBJ2-1; 7 bases line up with TRBD1. Per germline, CDR1 SGHRS and CDR2 YFSETQ. The CDR3 contains 13 residues. The V segment lost 5 bases and the J segment 7 bases; nucleotides outside the gene matches: 6. As DNA, the CDR3 is TGCGCCAGCAGGGGTGGGACAGAAAATGAGCAGTTCTTC. Translation: CASRGGTENEQFF.

This clone was counted once. The rearrangement joins TRBV27 to TRBJ2-7; 10 bases match TRBD2. Trimming cost V 7 bases and J 2 bases; bases outside gene matches: 2. This CDR3 comprises 13 residues. Germline V gene sequence: CDR1 MNHEY, CDR2 SMNVEV (reference sequence). The CDR3 region is CASKREGTYEQYF. The DNA for the CDR3 is TGTGCCAGCAAGCGGGAGGGAACCTACGAGCAGTACTTC.

This chain connects TRBV2 to TRBJ2-5, with D unclear. This CDR3 contains 14 residues. Germline-derived CDR1 and CDR2 are SNHLY and FYNNEI. Trimming removed 11 bases from V and 2 bases from J, with 18 bases in between. CDR3 nucleotide sequence: TGTGCCCTCGTCCCAGCGAGGCATCAAGAGACCCAGTACTTC. Its protein is CALVPARHQETQYF.

The chain combines TRBV4-3 with TRBJ2-3; 9 positions match TRBD2. CDR1 and CDR2 from the germline V gene are LGHNA and YSLEER. The CDR3 is 17 amino acids. Trimming at V came to 1 base and at J to 6 bases, leaving 11 bases not matched to a gene. CDR3 region: CASSQGGVAGVPDTQYF. CDR3 nucleotides: TGCGCCAGCAGCCAAGGAGGGGTAGCGGGAGTGCCCGATACGCAGTATTTT.

The chain is built from TRBV6-1 and TRBJ1-3, with D perhaps TRBD1 (6 bases). V was pared by 3 bases and J by 1 base, with 10 bases between. The germline gives CDR1 MNHNS, CDR2 SASEGT. This CDR3 comprises 15 residues. CDR3 in DNA: TGTGCCAGCAGTGACTGGGGGCGATCTGGAAACACCATATATTTT. The encoded protein is CASSDWGRSGNTIYF.

The chain carries TRBV30 and TRBJ1-1; 7 nucleotides line up with TRBD1. The CDR3 is 16 amino acids. J lost 0 bases, V lost 2 bases, and 9 bases had no gene match. Germline CDR1 is GTSNPN and CDR2 is SVGIG (reference sequence). This CDR3 is CAWSLRARGMNTEAFF. CDR3 in DNA: TGTGCCTGGAGTCTCCGGGCCAGGGGGATGAACACTGAAGCTTTCTTT.

This clone has a single count. The chain combines TRBV19 with TRBJ2-1; a possible D gene is TRBD2 (5 bases). CDR3 length equals 16 residues. The V gene's germline CDR1 is LNHDA and CDR2 SQIVND (reference sequence). Deletions cut 0 bases from V and 3 bases from J, with 12 bases between. CDR3 nucleotide sequence: TGTGCCAGTAGTATAGACGAGGGTAGCTACTACAATGAGCAGTTCTTC. It encodes CASSIDEGSYYNEQFF.

The chain recombines TRBV5-1 with TRBJ1-2; TRBD1 matches at 7 bases. J was trimmed by 8 bases and V by 5 bases; bases with no gene match: 15. Looked up from germline, CDR1 is SGHRS and CDR2 is YFSETQ. The CDR3 has 15 residues. The CDR3 reads CASSSVEGQIGGYTF. For the CDR3, the DNA is TGCGCCAGCAGTTCGGTGGAGGGACAGATCGGCGGCTACACCTTC.

This clone was observed a few times. This chain uses TRBV9 with TRBJ2-7; 9 bases match TRBD1. The V segment lost 0 bases and the J segment 5 bases; nucleotides outside the gene matches: 6. This CDR3 is built from 15 residues. CDR1 SGDLS and CDR2 YYNGEE come from the germline V gene. This CDR3 reads CASSVDWTGDHEQYF. In DNA, the CDR3 is TGTGCCAGCAGCGTAGACTGGACAGGGGACCACGAGCAGTACTTC.

The J gene is TRBJ1-3, the V gene TRBV20-1; D is ambiguous. Germline values: CDR1 DFQATT, CDR2 SNEGSKA (reference sequence). The CDR3 runs to 11 residues. Deletions cut 5 bases from V and 4 bases from J, with 6 bases between. CDR3 nucleotides: TGCAGTGCTGCGCTCGGAAACACCATATATTTT. Its translation: CSAALGNTIYF.

The chain uses TRBV28 and TRBJ2-3, with TRBD2 identical over 15 bases. V dropped 6 bases and J dropped 0; count of bases not matched to a gene: 13. From germline, CDR1 is MDHEN and CDR2 SYDVKM. There are 20 residues in the CDR3. The CDR3 DNA reads TGTGCCAGCAGCTGGCCGGGGGGACTAGCGGGAGGAGGGAGCACAGATACGCAGTATTTT. Protein sequence: CASSWPGGLAGGGSTDTQYF.

This clone has a handful of counts. J is TRBJ1-5 and V is TRBV19, with 9 nucleotides matching TRBD1. There are 16 residues in the CDR3. The ends lost 6 bases at V and 7 bases at J; junction bases unmatched: 13. Germline CDR1 LNHDA, CDR2 SQIVND (reference sequence). CDR3 region: CASSSGQGPVVQPQHF. The CDR3 nucleotides read TGTGCCAGTAGCTCGGGACAGGGCCCCGTGGTGCAGCCCCAGCATTTT. Based on the CDR3 plus reference TRBV19 and TRBJ1-5, the full variable domain is DGGITQSPKYLFRKEGQNVTLSCEQNLNHDAMYWYRQDPGQGLRLIYYSQIVNDFQKGDIAEGYSVSREKKESFPLTVTSAQKNPTAFYLCASSSGQGPVVQPQHFGDGTRLSIL.

This clone appeared once. This sequence joins TRBV27 and TRBJ1-1; possibly TRBD1 for D (6 bases). The CDR3 sequence is 13 residues long. V lost 5 bases and J lost 6, with 13 bases in between. Germline CDR1 and CDR2: MNHEY and SMNVEV (reference sequence). The CDR3 is CASSPRAGAEAFF. DNA for the CDR3: TGTGCCAGCAGTCCCCGGGCAGGGGCTGAAGCTTTCTTT.

This sequence joins TRBV1 and TRBJ2-7; TRBD1 is taken as the D call from the table, unchecked against the DNA. TRBV1 is a listed pseudogene. CDR3 length: 14 residues. Here the CDR3 DNA reads TGCAAGAAAAGGCCGGGACAGGGGACCTACGAGCAGTACTTC. The encoded protein is CKKRPGQGTYEQYF.

The genes are TRBV7-2 and TRBJ2-7, with TRBD2 matching over 8 bases. CDR3 length equals 14 residues. Germline trimming cut 3 bases from V and 6 bases from J; bases unmatched to any gene: 7. Germline V gene data show CDR1 as SGHTA and CDR2 as FQGNSA. In DNA, the CDR3 is TGTGCCAGCAGCTTGGACGGGAGGGCCGGCGAGCAGTACTTC. This codes for CASSLDGRAGEQYF.